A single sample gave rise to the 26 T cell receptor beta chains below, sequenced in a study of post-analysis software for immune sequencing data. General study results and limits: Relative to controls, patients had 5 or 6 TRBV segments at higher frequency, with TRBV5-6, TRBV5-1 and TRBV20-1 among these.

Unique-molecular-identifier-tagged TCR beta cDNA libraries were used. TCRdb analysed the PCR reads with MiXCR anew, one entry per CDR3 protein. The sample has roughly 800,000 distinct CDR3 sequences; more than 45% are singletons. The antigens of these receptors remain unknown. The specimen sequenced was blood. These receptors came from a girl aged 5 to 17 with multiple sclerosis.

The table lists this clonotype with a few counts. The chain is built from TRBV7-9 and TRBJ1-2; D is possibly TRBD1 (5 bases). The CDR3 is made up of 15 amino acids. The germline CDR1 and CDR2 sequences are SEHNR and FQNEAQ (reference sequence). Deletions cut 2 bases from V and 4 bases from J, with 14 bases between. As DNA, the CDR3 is TGTGCCAGCAGCTTATCGGGGGTAGGGGTCTATGGCTACACCTTC. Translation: CASSLSGVGVYGYTF.

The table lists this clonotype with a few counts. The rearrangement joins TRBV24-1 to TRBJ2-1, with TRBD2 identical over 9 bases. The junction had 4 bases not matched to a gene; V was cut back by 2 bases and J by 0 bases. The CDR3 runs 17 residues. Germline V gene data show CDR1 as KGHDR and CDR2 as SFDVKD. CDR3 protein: CATSDSRSGSSYNEQFF. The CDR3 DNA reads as TGTGCCACCAGTGATTCCCGTAGCGGGAGCTCCTACAATGAGCAGTTCTTC.

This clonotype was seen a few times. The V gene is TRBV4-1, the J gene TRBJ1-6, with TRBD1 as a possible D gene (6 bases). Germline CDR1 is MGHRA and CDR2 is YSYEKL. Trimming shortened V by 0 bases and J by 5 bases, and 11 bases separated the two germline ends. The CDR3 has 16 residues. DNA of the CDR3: TGCGCCAGCAGCCAAGATTGGGGGGCGAATAATTCACCCCTCCACTTT. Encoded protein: CASSQDWGANNSPLHF.

The CDR3, as DNA: TGCAGTGCTCCGGTGACTAGCGGGAAATCCAAAAACATTCAGTACTTC. Protein sequence: CSAPVTSGKSKNIQYF. The chain employs TRBV20-1 and TRBJ2-4, with 11 bases matching TRBD2. Unmatched junction bases numbered 8, after V lost 5 bases and J lost 2 bases. The CDR3 runs 16 residues. Germline-derived CDR1 and CDR2 are DFQATT and SNEGSKA (reference sequence).

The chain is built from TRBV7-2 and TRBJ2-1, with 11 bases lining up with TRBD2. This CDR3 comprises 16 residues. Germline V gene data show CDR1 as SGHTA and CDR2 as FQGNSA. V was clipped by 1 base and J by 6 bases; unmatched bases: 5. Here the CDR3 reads CASSLVVAGGRNEQFF. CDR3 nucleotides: TGTGCCAGCAGCTTAGTAGTAGCGGGAGGGCGCAATGAGCAGTTCTTC.

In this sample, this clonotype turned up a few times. CDR3 sequence reads: CSARDRGRFNEQFF. CDR3 DNA: TGCAGCGCCCGGGACAGGGGGCGATTCAATGAGCAGTTCTTC. V and J are TRBV29-1 and TRBJ2-1; 12 bases are a match to TRBD1. Trimming at V came to 7 bases and at J to 6 bases, leaving 7 bases not matched to a gene. The CDR3 sequence is 14 residues long. Germline-derived CDR1 and CDR2 are SQVTM and ANQGSEA.

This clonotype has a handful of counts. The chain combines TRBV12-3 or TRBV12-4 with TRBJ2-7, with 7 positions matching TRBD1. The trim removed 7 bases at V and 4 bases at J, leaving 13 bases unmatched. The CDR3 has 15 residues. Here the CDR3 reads CASTLTGTVTYEQYF. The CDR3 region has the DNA TGTGCCAGCACCCTCACCGGGACAGTGACTTACGAGCAGTACTTC.

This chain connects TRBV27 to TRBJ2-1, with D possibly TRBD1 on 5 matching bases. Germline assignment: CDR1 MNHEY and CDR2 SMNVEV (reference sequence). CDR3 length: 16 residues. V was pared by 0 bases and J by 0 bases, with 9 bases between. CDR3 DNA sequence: TGTGCCAGCAGTTTATCGGGGCCGAGCTCCTACAATGAGCAGTTCTTC. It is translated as CASSLSGPSSYNEQFF.

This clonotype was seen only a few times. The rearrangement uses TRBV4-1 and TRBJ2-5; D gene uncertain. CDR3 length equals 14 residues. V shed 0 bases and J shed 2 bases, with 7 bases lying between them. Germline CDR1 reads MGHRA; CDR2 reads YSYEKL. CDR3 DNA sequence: TGCGCCAGCAGCCAAGATGCTGGTCAAGAGACCCAGTACTTC. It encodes CASSQDAGQETQYF.

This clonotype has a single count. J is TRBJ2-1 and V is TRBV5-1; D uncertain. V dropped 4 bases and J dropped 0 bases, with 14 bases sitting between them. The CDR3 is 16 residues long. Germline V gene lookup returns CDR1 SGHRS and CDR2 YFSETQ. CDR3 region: CASSEFPRGSYNEQFF. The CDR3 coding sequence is TGCGCCAGCAGCGAGTTTCCCCGCGGCTCCTACAATGAGCAGTTCTTC.

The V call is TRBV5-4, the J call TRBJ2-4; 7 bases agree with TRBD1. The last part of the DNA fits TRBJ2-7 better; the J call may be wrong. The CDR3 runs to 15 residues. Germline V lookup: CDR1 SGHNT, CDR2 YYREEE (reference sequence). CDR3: CASSRNDRVDYEQYF. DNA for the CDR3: TGTGCCAGCAGCCGAAACGACAGGGTTGACTACGAGCAGTACTTC.

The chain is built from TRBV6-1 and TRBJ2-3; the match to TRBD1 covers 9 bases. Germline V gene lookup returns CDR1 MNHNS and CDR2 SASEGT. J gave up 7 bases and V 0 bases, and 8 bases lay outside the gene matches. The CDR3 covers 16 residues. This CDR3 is CASSEAAQGARYTQYF. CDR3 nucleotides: TGTGCCAGCAGTGAAGCCGCACAGGGGGCGCGATATACGCAGTATTTT.

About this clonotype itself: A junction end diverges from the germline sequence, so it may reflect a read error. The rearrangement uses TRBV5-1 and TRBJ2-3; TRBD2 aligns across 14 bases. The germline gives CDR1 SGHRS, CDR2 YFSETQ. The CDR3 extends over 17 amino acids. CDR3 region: CASSSGGTSGRGETQYF. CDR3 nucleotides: TGCGCCAGCAGCTCCGGCGGGACTAGCGGGAGAGGAGAGACCCAGTACTTT.

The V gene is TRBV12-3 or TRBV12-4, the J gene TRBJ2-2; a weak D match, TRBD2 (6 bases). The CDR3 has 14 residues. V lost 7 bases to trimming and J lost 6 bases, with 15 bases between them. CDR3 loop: CASKLAVGAGELFF. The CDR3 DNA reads TGTGCCAGCAAGTTAGCGGTCGGGGCCGGGGAGCTGTTTTTT.

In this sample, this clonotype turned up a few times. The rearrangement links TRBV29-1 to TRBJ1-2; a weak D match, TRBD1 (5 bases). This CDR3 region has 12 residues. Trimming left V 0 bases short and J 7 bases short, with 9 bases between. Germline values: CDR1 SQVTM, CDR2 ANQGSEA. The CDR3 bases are TGCAGCGTTGAAGATAAGGGGTTTGGCTACACCTTC. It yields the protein CSVEDKGFGYTF.

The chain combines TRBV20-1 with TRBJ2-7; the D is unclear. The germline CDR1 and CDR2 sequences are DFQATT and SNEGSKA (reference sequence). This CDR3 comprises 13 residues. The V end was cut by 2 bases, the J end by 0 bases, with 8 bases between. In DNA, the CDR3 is TGCAGTGCTAGACACCTTGACTCCTACGAGCAGTACTTC. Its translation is CSARHLDSYEQYF.

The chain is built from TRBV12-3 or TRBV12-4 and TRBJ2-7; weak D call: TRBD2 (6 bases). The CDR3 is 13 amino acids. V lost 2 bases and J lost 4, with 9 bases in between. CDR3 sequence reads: CASSLSGQYEQYF. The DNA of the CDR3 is TGTGCCAGCAGTTTAAGCGGGCAATACGAGCAGTACTTC.

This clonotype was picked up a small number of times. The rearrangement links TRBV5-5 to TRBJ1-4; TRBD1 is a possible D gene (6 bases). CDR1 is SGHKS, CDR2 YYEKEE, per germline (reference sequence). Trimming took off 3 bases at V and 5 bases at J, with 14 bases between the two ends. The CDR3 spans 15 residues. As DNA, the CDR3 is TGTGCCAGCAGCTCTCTGAGGGGACAAAATGAAAAACTGTTTTTT. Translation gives CASSSLRGQNEKLFF.

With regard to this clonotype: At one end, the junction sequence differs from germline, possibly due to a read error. The CDR3 region has the DNA TGCAGGGCTAGTAGGGACAACTACGAGCAGTACTTC. This codes for CRASRDNYEQYF. This chain uses TRBV20-1 with TRBJ2-7; D may be TRBD1 (6 bases). The CDR3 length is 12 residues. Looked up from germline, CDR1 is DFQATT and CDR2 is SNEGSKA (reference sequence).

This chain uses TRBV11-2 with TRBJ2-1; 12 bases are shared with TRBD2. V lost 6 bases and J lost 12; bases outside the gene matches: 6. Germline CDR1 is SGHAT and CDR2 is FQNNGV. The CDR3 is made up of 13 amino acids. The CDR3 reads CASRRLAGARQFF. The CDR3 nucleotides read TGTGCCAGCAGAAGACTAGCGGGAGCGAGGCAGTTCTTC.

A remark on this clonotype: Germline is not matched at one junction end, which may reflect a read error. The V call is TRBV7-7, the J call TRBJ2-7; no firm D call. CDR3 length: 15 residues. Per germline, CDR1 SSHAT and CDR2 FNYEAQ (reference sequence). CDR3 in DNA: TGTGCTAGCAGCTCCTACCCCAGAGGCAGCGATGAGCAGTACTTC. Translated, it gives CASSSYPRGSDEQYF.

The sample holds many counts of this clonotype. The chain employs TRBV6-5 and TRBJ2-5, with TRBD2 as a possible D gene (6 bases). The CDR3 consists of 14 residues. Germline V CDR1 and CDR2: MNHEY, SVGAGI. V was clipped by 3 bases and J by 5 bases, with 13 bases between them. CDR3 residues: CASSYTVLAETQYF. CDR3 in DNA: TGTGCCAGCAGTTATACGGTCCTAGCGGAGACCCAGTACTTC.

The CDR3 DNA sequence: TGCAGTGCTAGAGAGGGGGGCGGGAAGCAGTACTTC. Protein: CSAREGGGKQYF. The V gene is TRBV20-1, the J gene TRBJ2-7; D possibly uses TRBD1 or TRBD2 (6 bases each). Germline V gene sequence: CDR1 DFQATT, CDR2 SNEGSKA (reference sequence). The ends were cut back, 0 bases at V and 8 bases at J, with 11 bases in the middle. This CDR3 spans 12 amino acids.

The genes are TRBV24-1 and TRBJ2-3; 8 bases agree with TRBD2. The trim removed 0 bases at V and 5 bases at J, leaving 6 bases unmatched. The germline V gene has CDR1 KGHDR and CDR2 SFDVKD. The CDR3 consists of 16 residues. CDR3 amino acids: CATSDLETSEGDTQYF. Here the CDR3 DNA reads TGTGCCACCAGTGATTTGGAGACTAGCGAAGGAGATACGCAGTATTTT.

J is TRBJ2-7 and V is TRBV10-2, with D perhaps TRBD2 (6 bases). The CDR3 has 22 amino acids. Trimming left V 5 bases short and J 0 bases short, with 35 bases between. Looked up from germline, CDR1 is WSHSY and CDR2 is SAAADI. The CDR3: CASSRSAGTRDPGRLISYEQYF. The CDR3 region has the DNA TGCGCCAGCAGTCGATCAGCCGGGACTCGAGACCCCGGAAGACTCATCTCCTACGAGCAGTACTTC.

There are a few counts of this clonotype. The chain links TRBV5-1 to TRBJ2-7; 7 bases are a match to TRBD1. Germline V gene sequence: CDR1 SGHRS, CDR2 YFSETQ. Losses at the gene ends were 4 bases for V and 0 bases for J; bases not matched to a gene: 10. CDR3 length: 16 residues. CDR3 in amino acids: CASSLRDRTPSYEQYF. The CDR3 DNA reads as TGCGCCAGCAGCCTAAGGGACAGAACTCCCTCCTACGAGCAGTACTTC.